The clone carrying this TCR beta chain was recorded at least ten times. These data originate in a study of shared clonotypes between healthy human individuals. Study at large: Contributing individuals were a couple of females and a few males aged 18 to 49.

Repertoires were generated with immunoSEQ multiplex PCR, while TCRdb's copy carries only in-frame clones and drops some. The sample records about 110,000 clones, about 70% being singletons. Within Nashville, Tennessee resided all donors, each a Caucasian adult. This receptor was identified in a woman aged 25 to 39 in good health. Input material: memory CD8+ T cells sorted from blood. The subset here: CD45RO+ cells pooled with CCR7-negative TemRA cells.

The CDR3 coding sequence is TGTGCCAGCAGTGACTCGACAGGGGCCGGGGCCAACGTCCTGACTTTC. Translation gives CASSDSTGAGANVLTF. The chain links TRBV6-4 to TRBJ2-6; 8 positions agree with TRBD1. CDR1 is MRHNA, CDR2 SNTAGT, per germline. V was pared by 0 bases and J by 4 bases, with 2 bases of the junction left unmatched. The CDR3 is 16 amino acids.